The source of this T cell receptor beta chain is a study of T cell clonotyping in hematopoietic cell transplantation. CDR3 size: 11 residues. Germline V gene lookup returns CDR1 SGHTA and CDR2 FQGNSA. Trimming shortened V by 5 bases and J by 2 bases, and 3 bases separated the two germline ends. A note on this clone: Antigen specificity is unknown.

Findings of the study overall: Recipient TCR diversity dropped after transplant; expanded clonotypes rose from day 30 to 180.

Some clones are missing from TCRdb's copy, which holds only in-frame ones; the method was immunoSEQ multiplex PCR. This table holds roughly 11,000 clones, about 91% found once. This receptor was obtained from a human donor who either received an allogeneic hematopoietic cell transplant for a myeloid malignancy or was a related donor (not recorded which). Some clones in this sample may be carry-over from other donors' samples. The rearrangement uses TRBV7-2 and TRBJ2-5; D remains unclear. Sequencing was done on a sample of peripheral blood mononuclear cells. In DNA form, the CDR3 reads TGTGCCAGCAGCCTACAAGAGACCCAGTACTTC. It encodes CASSLQETQYF.